The rows below give T cell receptor beta chains drawn from one sample of a study of blood T cell repertoires in COVID-19. TCRdb's copy holds only in-frame clones and misses some; the assay was immunoSEQ multiplex PCR. The sample lists hundreds of thousands of clones; about nine tenths were seen once. Sequencing was performed on PBMCs or T cells enriched from blood (not recorded which). The receptors were sampled from a man aged 45 to 65 who had been exposed to COVID-19. Each CDR3 is given with its conserved first and last residue. The order of the fields is clone size, V gene, J gene, D gene, CDR3 DNA, CDR3 protein. A D gene is named only where the DNA matches it firmly. Only some rows state a clone size, as once, few, many or a class for expanded clones.

abundance: NA
v_gene: TRBV7-9
j_gene: TRBJ1-2
d_gene: TRBD1
CDR3nt: TGTGCCAGCAGCTTAAGTGGACAGGGTTATGGCTACACCTTC
CDR3aa: CASSLSGQGYGYTF

abundance: NA
v_gene: TRBV7-8
j_gene: TRBJ2-1
d_gene: TRBD2
CDR3nt: TGTGCCAGCAGCTTAGGACTAGCGGGCGGTTCCTACAATGAGCAGTTCTTC
CDR3aa: CASSLGLAGGSYNEQFF

abundance: NA
v_gene: TRBV3-1/TRBV3-2
j_gene: TRBJ2-3
d_gene: TRBD2
CDR3nt: TGTGCCAGCAGCCAAGAGGGTCCTTGGGAAACTAGCGGGGCTAGCACAGATACGCAGTATTTT
CDR3aa: CASSQEGPWETSGASTDTQYF

abundance: NA
v_gene: TRBV5-1
j_gene: TRBJ1-5
d_gene: NA
CDR3nt: TGCGCCAGCAGCCCGGAATACGGGCAGCCCCAGCATTTT
CDR3aa: CASSPEYGQPQHF

abundance: NA
v_gene: TRBV5-1
j_gene: TRBJ1-1
d_gene: TRBD1
CDR3nt: TGCGCCAGCAGCTCGCAACAGGGGTTTGACACTGAAGCTTTCTTT
CDR3aa: CASSSQQGFDTEAFF

abundance: NA
v_gene: TRBV23-1
j_gene: TRBJ2-4
d_gene: NA
CDR3nt: TGCGCCAGCACTACAGGACAGAACATTCAGTACTTC
CDR3aa: CASTTGQNIQYF

abundance: NA
v_gene: TRBV3-1/TRBV3-2
j_gene: TRBJ2-1
d_gene: TRBD2
CDR3nt: TGTGCCAGCAGCCATGCGGGAGGGGTGAATGAGCAGTTCTTC
CDR3aa: CASSHAGGVNEQFF

abundance: NA
v_gene: TRBV6-5
j_gene: TRBJ2-7
d_gene: TRBD1
CDR3nt: TGTGCCAGCAGATGGGACAGACGAACCTACGAGCAGTACTTC
CDR3aa: CASRWDRRTYEQYF

abundance: once
v_gene: TRBV7-8
j_gene: TRBJ1-6
d_gene: NA
CDR3nt: TGTGCCAGCAGCTTACTCGCGGAGGGAAATTCACCCCTCCACTTT
CDR3aa: CASSLLAEGNSPLHF

abundance: NA
v_gene: TRBV2
j_gene: TRBJ1-1
d_gene: NA
CDR3nt: TGTGCCAGCAGTGTAAGCTTGGACACTGAAGCTTTCTTT
CDR3aa: CASSVSLDTEAFF

abundance: NA
v_gene: TRBV21-1
j_gene: TRBJ1-2
d_gene: NA
CDR3nt: TGTGCCAGCCCGAGAACGACAGGCCTCTATGGCTACACCTTC
CDR3aa: CASPRTTGLYGYTF

abundance: NA
v_gene: TRBV2
j_gene: TRBJ2-7
d_gene: NA
CDR3nt: TGTGCCAGCAGTGATAGGTCCCAGGGGATTGACGAGCAGTACTTC
CDR3aa: CASSDRSQGIDEQYF

abundance: once
v_gene: TRBV29-1
j_gene: TRBJ1-4
d_gene: NA
CDR3nt: TGCAGCGCCACAGGTGGACAATCTAATGAAAAACTGTTTTTT
CDR3aa: CSATGGQSNEKLFF

abundance: NA
v_gene: TRBV7-9
j_gene: TRBJ1-2
d_gene: NA
CDR3nt: TGTGCCAGCAGCTTAGCGGCCGCCGCTAACTATGGCTACACCTTC
CDR3aa: CASSLAAAANYGYTF

abundance: NA
v_gene: TRBV7-2
j_gene: TRBJ2-1
d_gene: TRBD2
CDR3nt: TGTGCCAGCAGCTCACTAGCGGGGGTCGTAGATGAGCAGTTCTTC
CDR3aa: CASSSLAGVVDEQFF

abundance: NA
v_gene: TRBV5-4
j_gene: TRBJ2-1
d_gene: TRBD2
CDR3nt: TGTGCCAGCAGCTTGATGACTAGCGGGAGATTTCAGTTCTTC
CDR3aa: CASSLMTSGRFQFF

abundance: NA
v_gene: TRBV18
j_gene: TRBJ1-5
d_gene: TRBD1
CDR3nt: TGTGCCAGCTCACCACGCGACAGGGGACGGGATCAGCCCCAGCATTTT
CDR3aa: CASSPRDRGRDQPQHF

abundance: NA
v_gene: TRBV10-3
j_gene: TRBJ2-1
d_gene: NA
CDR3nt: TGTGCCATCAGCCCACAGGATTCTGAGCAGTTCTTC
CDR3aa: CAISPQDSEQFF

abundance: NA
v_gene: TRBV3-1/TRBV3-2
j_gene: TRBJ2-2
d_gene: NA
CDR3nt: NA
CDR3aa: CASILAGNTGELFF

abundance: NA
v_gene: TRBV2
j_gene: TRBJ1-3
d_gene: TRBD1
CDR3nt: TGTGCCAGCAGCTCCGGGACAGGGACTGGAAACACCATATATTTT
CDR3aa: CASSSGTGTGNTIYF

abundance: NA
v_gene: TRBV4-1
j_gene: TRBJ1-1
d_gene: NA
CDR3nt: TGCGCCAGCAGCCAAGATCCTTTTTTCTCAGCTTTCTTT
CDR3aa: CASSQDPFFSAFF

abundance: NA
v_gene: TRBV29-1
j_gene: TRBJ2-5
d_gene: NA
CDR3nt: TGCAGCGTTGAAGGAGCCTCCGACCTAAGGGGCGGACAGGAGACCCAGTACTTC
CDR3aa: CSVEGASDLRGGQETQYF

abundance: NA
v_gene: TRBV19
j_gene: TRBJ1-5
d_gene: NA
CDR3nt: TGTGCCAGTTCAGGGAATAGCAATCAGCCCCAGCATTTT
CDR3aa: CASSGNSNQPQHF

abundance: few
v_gene: TRBV5-1
j_gene: TRBJ2-1
d_gene: NA
CDR3nt: TGCGCCAGCAACAGGGAGTACAATGAGCAGTTCTTC
CDR3aa: CASNREYNEQFF

abundance: NA
v_gene: TRBV10-3
j_gene: TRBJ2-2
d_gene: TRBD2
CDR3nt: TGTGCCATCAGTGATAGCGCGGGACTAGGAACCGGGGAGCTGTTTTTT
CDR3aa: CAISDSAGLGTGELFF

abundance: NA
v_gene: TRBV23-1
j_gene: TRBJ2-3
d_gene: TRBD2
CDR3nt: TGCGCCAGCAGACCAGCTAGCGGAGAACCAGATACGCAGTATTTT
CDR3aa: CASRPASGEPDTQYF

abundance: NA
v_gene: TRBV9
j_gene: TRBJ2-1
d_gene: TRBD2
CDR3nt: TGTGCCAGCAGCCCCCGAGCGGGGACGAATGAGCAGTTCTTC
CDR3aa: CASSPRAGTNEQFF

abundance: NA
v_gene: TRBV3-1/TRBV3-2
j_gene: TRBJ1-1
d_gene: NA
CDR3nt: TGTGCCAGCAGCCAGGGACGGAGGGACACTGAAGCTTTCTTT
CDR3aa: CASSQGRRDTEAFF

abundance: NA
v_gene: TRBV6-7
j_gene: TRBJ1-2
d_gene: TRBD1
CDR3nt: TGTGCCAGCCTCCGGGACAGGAATATCTATGGCTACACCTTC
CDR3aa: CASLRDRNIYGYTF

abundance: NA
v_gene: TRBV27
j_gene: TRBJ1-1
d_gene: NA
CDR3nt: TGTGCCAGCAGTTTTGGGGCAGGAAAGGAAGCTTTCTTT
CDR3aa: CASSFGAGKEAFF

abundance: NA
v_gene: TRBV7-3
j_gene: TRBJ2-1
d_gene: TRBD2
CDR3nt: TGTGCCAGCAGCTCCGGGACTAGCGGGACCTACAATGAGCAGTTCTTC
CDR3aa: CASSSGTSGTYNEQFF

abundance: NA
v_gene: TRBV15
j_gene: TRBJ1-2
d_gene: NA
CDR3nt: TGTGCCACCAGCAGAGATGGCCCAGGCCATGGCTACACCTTC
CDR3aa: CATSRDGPGHGYTF

abundance: NA
v_gene: TRBV5-1
j_gene: TRBJ2-1
d_gene: NA
CDR3nt: TGCGCCAGCAGCTTGGCGAGAAGTAATGAGCAGTTCTTC
CDR3aa: CASSLARSNEQFF

abundance: NA
v_gene: TRBV7-2
j_gene: TRBJ2-5
d_gene: TRBD2
CDR3nt: TGTGCCAGCAGCCCAGACCCGGGACTACCATCCCAGTACCAAGAGACCCAGTACTTC
CDR3aa: CASSPDPGLPSQYQETQYF

abundance: NA
v_gene: TRBV11-3
j_gene: TRBJ1-2
d_gene: NA
CDR3nt: TGTGCCAGCAGCTTAGGGGCCCAATGGGGCTACACCTTC
CDR3aa: CASSLGAQWGYTF

abundance: NA
v_gene: TRBV6-5
j_gene: TRBJ1-4
d_gene: NA
CDR3nt: TGTGCCAGCAGTTACGACAACGGGGAACTGTTTTTT
CDR3aa: CASSYDNGELFF

abundance: NA
v_gene: TRBV2
j_gene: TRBJ1-5
d_gene: NA
CDR3nt: TGTGCCAGCAGGAAGGACCCGGGGGGCAATCAGCCCCAGCATTTT
CDR3aa: CASRKDPGGNQPQHF

abundance: NA
v_gene: TRBV7-2
j_gene: TRBJ2-7
d_gene: NA
CDR3nt: TGTGCCAGCAGCCTAGCTGGGGGCACGCTAACCTACGAGCAGTACTTC
CDR3aa: CASSLAGGTLTYEQYF

abundance: NA
v_gene: TRBV30
j_gene: TRBJ1-5
d_gene: NA
CDR3nt: TGTGCCTGGGCGGGGGATAGCAATCAGCCCCAGCATTTT
CDR3aa: CAWAGDSNQPQHF

abundance: NA
v_gene: TRBV5-5
j_gene: TRBJ2-7
d_gene: NA
CDR3nt: TGTGCCAGCAGCACAGGAACGCACGTCGGCTACGAGCAGTACTTC
CDR3aa: CASSTGTHVGYEQYF